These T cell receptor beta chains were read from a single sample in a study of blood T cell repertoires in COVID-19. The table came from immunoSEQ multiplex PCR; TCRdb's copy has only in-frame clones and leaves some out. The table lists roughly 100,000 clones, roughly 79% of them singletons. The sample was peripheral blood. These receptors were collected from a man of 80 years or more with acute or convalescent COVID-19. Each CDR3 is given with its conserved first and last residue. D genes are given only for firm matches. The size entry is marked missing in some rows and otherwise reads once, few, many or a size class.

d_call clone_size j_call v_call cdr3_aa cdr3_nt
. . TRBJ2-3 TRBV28 CASRTHGGRTDTQYF TGTGCCAGCAGAACCCACGGGGGGCGCACAGATACGCAGTATTTT
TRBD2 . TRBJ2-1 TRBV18 CASSRTSGDNEQFF TGTGCCAGCTCCAGGACTAGCGGGGACAATGAGCAGTTCTTC
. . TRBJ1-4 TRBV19 CASSLRTITTNEKLFF TGTGCCAGTAGTCTCCGGACAATTACAACTAATGAAAAACTGTTTTTT
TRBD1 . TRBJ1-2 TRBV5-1 CASSLEQGRYGYTF TGCGCCAGCAGCTTGGAACAGGGGAGGTATGGCTACACCTTC
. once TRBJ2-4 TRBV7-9 CASSSDRFSLAKNIQYF TGTGCCAGCAGCTCCGACAGATTCTCCCTAGCCAAAAACATTCAGTACTTC
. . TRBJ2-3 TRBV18 CASSLRTTDTQYF TGTGCCAGCTCACTACGGACTACAGATACGCAGTATTTT
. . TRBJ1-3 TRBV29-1 CSVDTGSNTIYF TGCAGCGTTGATACTGGGAGCAACACCATATATTTT
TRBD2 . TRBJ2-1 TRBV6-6 CASTPGGAYNEQFF TGTGCCAGCACCCCGGGAGGGGCCTACAATGAGCAGTTCTTC
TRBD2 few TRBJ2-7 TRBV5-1 CASSGTPGLADSSYEQYF TGCGCCAGCAGCGGGACTCCGGGACTAGCGGATAGCTCCTACGAGCAGTACTTC
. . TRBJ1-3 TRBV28 CASSLLSGNTIYF TGTGCCAGCAGTTTACTCTCTGGAAACACCATATATTTT
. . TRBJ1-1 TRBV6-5 CASGFPETGNTEAFF TGTGCCAGCGGATTCCCAGAGACGGGGAACACTGAAGCTTTCTTT
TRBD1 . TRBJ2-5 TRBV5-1 CASRGSTGGRGQETQYF TGCGCCAGCAGAGGCTCTACAGGGGGCCGGGGTCAAGAGACCCAGTACTTC
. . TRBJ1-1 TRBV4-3 CASSQDVRGGTEAFF TGCGCCAGCAGCCAAGACGTACGGGGTGGCACTGAAGCTTTCTTT
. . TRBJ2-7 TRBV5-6 CASSFRDTSYEQYF TGTGCCAGCAGCTTCCGGGACACCTCCTACGAGCAGTACTTC